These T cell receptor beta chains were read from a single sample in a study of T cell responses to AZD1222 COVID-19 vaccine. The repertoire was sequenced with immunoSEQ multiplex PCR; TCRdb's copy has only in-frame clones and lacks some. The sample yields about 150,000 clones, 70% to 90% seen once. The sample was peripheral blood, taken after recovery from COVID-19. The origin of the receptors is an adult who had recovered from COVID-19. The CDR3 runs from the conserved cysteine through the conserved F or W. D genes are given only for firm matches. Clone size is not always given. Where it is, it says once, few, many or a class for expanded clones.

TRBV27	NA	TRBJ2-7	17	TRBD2	TGTGCCAGCAGTTTCGGACTAGCGGGAGGGCCCCAGGGCGAGCAGTACTTC	CASSFGLAGGPQGEQYF
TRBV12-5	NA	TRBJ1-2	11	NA	TGTGCTAGTGGTGGGGGGGCGGTCGACACCTTC	CASGGGAVDTF
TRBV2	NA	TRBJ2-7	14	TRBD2	TGTGCCAGCAGTAGGGATAGCGGGAGTTACGAGCAGTACTTC	CASSRDSGSYEQYF
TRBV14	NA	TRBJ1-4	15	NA	TGTGCCAGCAGCCAAGATTTGGGGGGAATTGAAAAACTGTTTTTT	CASSQDLGGIEKLFF
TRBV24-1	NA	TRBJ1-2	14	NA	TGTGCCACCAGTGATGCAGGGGACAACTATGGCTACACCTTC	CATSDAGDNYGYTF
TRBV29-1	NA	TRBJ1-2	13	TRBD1	TGCAGCATAGACTCCGGGACAGGGTTTGGCTACACCTTC	CSIDSGTGFGYTF
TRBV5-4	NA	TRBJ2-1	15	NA	TGTGCCAGCAGCTTGGAGACGGTGACCTACAATGAGCAGTTCTTC	CASSLETVTYNEQFF
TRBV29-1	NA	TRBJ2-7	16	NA	TGCAGCGTTTCTTCTGTAGGACGCAGTGGTGGTGCGAGGCAGTACTTC	CSVSSVGRSGGARQYF
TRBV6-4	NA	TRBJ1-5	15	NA	TGTGCCAGCAGTGACGCAACCGAGGCGCGGCAGCCCCAGCATTTT	CASSDATEARQPQHF
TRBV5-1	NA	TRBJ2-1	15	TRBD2	TGCGCCAGCAGCTCACCGGGGGGGCCTGACAATGAGCAGTTCTTC	CASSSPGGPDNEQFF
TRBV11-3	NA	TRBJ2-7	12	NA	TGTGCCAGCAGCTTAGGTCAGGGACAGCAGTACTTC	CASSLGQGQQYF
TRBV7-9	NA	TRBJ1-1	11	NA	TGTGCCAGCAGCTTAGGTGGGGAAGCTTTCTTT	CASSLGGEAFF
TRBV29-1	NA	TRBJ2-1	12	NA	TGCAGCGTTGTGCGGCAAAACAATGAGCAGTTCTTC	CSVVRQNNEQFF
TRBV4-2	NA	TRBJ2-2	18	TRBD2	TGTGCCAGCAGCCAAGATCGGACTAGCGGGAGGAAAACCGGGGAGCTGTTTTTT	CASSQDRTSGRKTGELFF
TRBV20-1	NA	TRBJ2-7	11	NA	TGCAGTGTAGGGGAAGGTGAAGAGCAGTACTTC	CSVGEGEEQYF
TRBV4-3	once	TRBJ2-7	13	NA	TGCGCCAGCAGCCCCGGGGAAGCCTACGAGCAGTACTTC	CASSPGEAYEQYF
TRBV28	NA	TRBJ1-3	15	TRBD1	TGTGCCAGCAGTCTAGGGGGGACAGCCCGAAACACCATATATTTT	CASSLGGTARNTIYF
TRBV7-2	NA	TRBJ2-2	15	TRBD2	TGTGCCAGCAGCTTAGCCGGGGGGTTCGCCGGGGAGCTGTTTTTT	CASSLAGGFAGELFF
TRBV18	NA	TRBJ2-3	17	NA	TGTGCCAGCTCACCCTTGACCCTGGGGACTGGCACAGATACGCAGTATTTT	CASSPLTLGTGTDTQYF
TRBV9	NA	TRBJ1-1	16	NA	TGTGCCAGCAGCGTAGCGGGGCGGGGTCTAGGCACTGAAGCTTTCTTT	CASSVAGRGLGTEAFF
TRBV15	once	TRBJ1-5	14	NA	TGTGCCACCAGCAGCGGGGGGACTTATCAGCCCCAGCATTTT	CATSSGGTYQPQHF
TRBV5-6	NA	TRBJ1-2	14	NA	TGTGCCAGCAGCTTGGCGGAAGGGGACTATGGCTACACCTTC	CASSLAEGDYGYTF
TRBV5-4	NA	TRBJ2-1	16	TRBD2	TGTGCCAGCAGCCCCGGGGGGGGGCAGTCCTACAATGAGCAGTTCTTC	CASSPGGGQSYNEQFF
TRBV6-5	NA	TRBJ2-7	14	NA	TGTGCCAGCAGTTACTCGATTACCAGTGGCGAGCAGTACTTC	CASSYSITSGEQYF
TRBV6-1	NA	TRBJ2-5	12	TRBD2	TGTGCCAGCAGTGAAGCTTTGACTAGCGGATACTTC	CASSEALTSGYF
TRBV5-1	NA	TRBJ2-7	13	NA	TGCGCCAGCAGCTTCGGGAACGACTACGAGCAGTACTTC	CASSFGNDYEQYF
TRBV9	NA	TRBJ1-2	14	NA	TGTGCCAGCAGCCCAGGGACGCGGGGAGAGGGCTACACCTTC	CASSPGTRGEGYTF